The 19 T cell receptor beta chains below all came from one sample that was sequenced in a study of post-analysis software for immune sequencing data. Study outcomes and limitations: TRBV5-6, TRBV5-1 and TRBV20-1 were among roughly five TRBV segments more frequent in patients than controls.

Prepared libraries of TCR beta cDNA carried unique molecular identifiers. TCRdb passed the PCR reads through MiXCR, listing each CDR3 protein once. The data show approximately 250,000 distinct CDR3 sequences, 35% to 40% seen once. Their recognized antigens are unknown. The source material was blood. All receptors come from a girl between 10 and 17 years old with multiple sclerosis.

The table lists this clonotype with a count of one. This CDR3 reads CASSQTGANTEAFF. CDR3 nucleotides: TGTGCCAGCAGCCAGACAGGTGCGAACACTGAAGCTTTCTTT. The chain is built from TRBV7-2 and TRBJ1-1; weak D call: TRBD1 (6 bases). Germline V gene lookup returns CDR1 SGHTA and CDR2 FQGNSA. The CDR3 is 14 amino acids. Trimming pared 5 bases from V and 1 base from J, leaving 11 bases between.

The rearrangement links TRBV29-1 to TRBJ2-1, with TRBD2 matching over 11 bases. The CDR3 covers 14 residues. Germline CDR1 is SQVTM and CDR2 is ANQGSEA. J lost 5 bases, V lost 7 bases, and 7 bases had no gene match. This CDR3 is CSGTGTSGHNEQFF. The DNA of the CDR3 is TGCAGCGGGACCGGGACTAGCGGTCACAATGAGCAGTTCTTC.

This clonotype was seen a handful of times. The chain joins TRBV18 to TRBJ2-3; D is ambiguous. The ends were cut back, 5 bases at V and 3 bases at J, with 9 bases in the middle. The length of the CDR3 is 13 residues. CDR1 KGHSH and CDR2 LQKENI come from the germline V gene. CDR3 sequence reads: CASSARFTDTQYF. CDR3 nucleotide sequence: TGTGCCAGCTCAGCTAGGTTTACAGATACGCAGTATTTT.

This clonotype was observed many times. The chain joins TRBV7-7 to TRBJ2-1; 9 positions agree with TRBD1. The V and J ends lost 5 bases and 8 bases, in that order; junction bases with no gene match: 7. The germline V gene encodes CDR1 SSHAT and CDR2 FNYEAQ (reference sequence). CDR3 length equals 14 residues. In DNA, the CDR3 is TGTGCCAGCAGCGAGGGACAGGGTCCCGATGAGCAGTTCTTC. Protein: CASSEGQGPDEQFF.

This clonotype was recorded many times. The V gene is TRBV11-2, the J gene TRBJ2-7; maybe TRBD1 (5 bases). There are 15 residues in the CDR3. Trimming left V 1 base short and J 1 base short, with 11 bases between. The germline gives CDR1 SGHAT, CDR2 FQNNGV. DNA of the CDR3: TGTGCCAGCAGCTTAGGGTCAGGGCCGTCCTACGAGCAGTACTTC. This translates into CASSLGSGPSYEQYF.

V gene TRBV10-3 combines with J gene TRBJ1-1; possible D gene TRBD1, 5 bases. V gave up 8 bases and J gave up 3 bases, with 10 bases separating them. This CDR3 comprises 12 residues. CDR1 and CDR2 (germline): ENHRY, SYGVKD. The CDR3 DNA reads as TGTGCCATCGGGGGTTTGGACACTGAAGCTTTCTTT. Translating it yields CAIGGLDTEAFF.

This clonotype has a handful of counts. V gene TRBV9 combines with J gene TRBJ1-1; D gene ambiguous. Germline V CDR1 and CDR2: SGDLS, YYNGEE. This CDR3 is built from 14 residues. Trimming left V 0 bases short and J 0 bases short, with 6 bases between. Written as DNA, the CDR3 is TGTGCCAGCAGCGTAGGACGGATGAACACTGAAGCTTTCTTT. It codes for CASSVGRMNTEAFF.

The chain employs TRBV12-3 or TRBV12-4 and TRBJ2-1, with D possibly TRBD2 on 6 matching bases. This CDR3 has 14 residues. V dropped 1 base and J dropped 14 bases, with 18 bases sitting between them. In nucleotides, the CDR3 is TGTGCCAGCAGTTTAGACGGGAGATACAATGTGGAGTTCTTC. It is translated as CASSLDGRYNVEFF.

On this clonotype: A much larger clone sits a single nucleotide away, making a read error possible. Because the CDR3 is missing its conserved closing phenylalanine or tryptophan, this is likely a read error. V gene TRBV6-1 combines with J gene TRBJ1-1; D is ambiguous. CDR3 length equals 13 residues. The V gene's germline CDR1 is MNHNS and CDR2 SASEGT. Trimming shortened V by 4 bases and J by 0 bases, and 6 bases separated the two germline ends. CDR3 region: CASSAELNTEAFL. Here the CDR3 DNA reads TGTGCCAGCAGTGCGGAGCTGAACACTGAAGCTTTCTTG.

This clonotype was counted ten times or more. The rearrangement uses TRBV7-6 and TRBJ2-1; D may be TRBD1 (5 bases). Germline-derived CDR1 and CDR2 are SGHVS and FNYEAQ. V shed 5 bases and J shed 3 bases, with 11 bases lying between them. The CDR3 is 14 amino acids. CDR3 protein: CASSPRQGYNEQFF. For the CDR3, the DNA is TGTGCCAGCAGCCCCCGCCAGGGCTACAATGAGCAGTTCTTC.

This clonotype was counted many times. The chain recombines TRBV9 with TRBJ1-2; tentatively, D is TRBD1 (5 bases). Germline assignment: CDR1 SGDLS and CDR2 YYNGEE. The germline V and J ends were trimmed by 4 bases and 7 bases, with 14 bases remaining between them. The CDR3 length is 13 residues. CDR3 DNA: TGTGCCAGCAGCAGCCGGGACGGCGGTGGCTACACCTTC. The encoded protein is CASSSRDGGGYTF.

Only a few counts were recorded for this clonotype. A clone one base away is much larger, so this may be a read error. V is TRBV29-1 and J is TRBJ2-7; the D call may be TRBD1 or TRBD2 (6 bases each). Germline assignment: CDR1 SQVTM and CDR2 ANQGSEA. There are 13 residues in the CDR3. The CDR3 nucleotides read TGCGGCGTTGAAGGGGGGAGCTCCTACGAGCAGTACTTC. As protein: CGVEGGSSYEQYF.

The chain couples TRBV24-1 to TRBJ2-3; no reliable D call. The length of the CDR3 is 14 residues. CDR1 and CDR2 (germline): KGHDR, SFDVKD. The V end lost 0 bases, the J end lost 3 bases, and 6 bases lay between the germline ends. CDR3 DNA: TGTGCCACCAGTGATTTGATGTATACAGATACGCAGTATTTT. This encodes CATSDLMYTDTQYF.

Notes on this clonotype: A much larger clonotype is one base distant, so this may be a read error. The chain is built from TRBV28 and TRBJ2-3, with unresolved D. The germline V gene encodes CDR1 MDHEN and CDR2 SYDVKM. The CDR3 sequence is 15 residues long. The chain's CDR3 is CAGSLGPNGEDTQYF. The CDR3, as DNA: TGTGCCGGCAGTCTCGGGCCGAATGGAGAAGATACGCAGTATTTT.

The chain recombines TRBV27 with TRBJ2-7; the D gene is possibly TRBD2 (5 bases). The V gene lost 5 bases and the J gene lost 2 bases, with 16 bases spanning the gap. The germline V gene encodes CDR1 MNHEY and CDR2 SMNVEV (reference sequence). This CDR3 spans 15 amino acids. CDR3 residues: CASSPRAGVPYEQYF. In DNA, the CDR3 is TGTGCCAGCAGTCCTCGGGCGGGCGTGCCCTACGAGCAGTACTTC.

This clonotype was seen ten or more times. The J gene is TRBJ2-3, the V gene TRBV20-1; tentative D call: TRBD2 (6 bases). This CDR3 has 15 amino acids. Deletions cut 0 bases from V and 2 bases from J, with 12 bases between. Germline assignment: CDR1 DFQATT and CDR2 SNEGSKA (reference sequence). In DNA, the CDR3 is TGCAGTGCTAGAGATCCGAGCGGGCCCACAGATACGCAGTATTTT. Translation gives CSARDPSGPTDTQYF.

This clonotype was seen repeatedly, ten times or more. This sequence joins TRBV7-2 and TRBJ1-6; D not resolved. Germline V gene sequence: CDR1 SGHTA, CDR2 FQGNSA. Trimming removed 3 bases at V and 11 bases at J, with 14 bases between. The CDR3 is 14 residues long. The chain's CDR3 is CASSFDGPATPLHF. In DNA, the CDR3 is TGTGCCAGCAGCTTCGACGGACCCGCGACACCCCTCCACTTT.

This clonotype showed up many times. This rearrangement joins TRBV6-5 to TRBJ2-1, with 14 positions matching TRBD2. Germline CDR1 and CDR2: MNHEY and SVGAGI. Trimming removed 2 bases from V and 7 bases from J; junction bases left unmatched: 7. The CDR3 is 17 residues long. CDR3 in DNA: TGTGCCAGCAGTTACGGACTAGCGGGAGGTCTGGGGAATGAGCAGTTCTTC. This sequence encodes CASSYGLAGGLGNEQFF.

This clonotype occurred many times. The genes are TRBV7-9 and TRBJ1-4; no reliable D call. The CDR3 covers 16 residues. Trimming shortened V by 1 base and J by 2 bases, and 11 bases separated the two germline ends. Germline lookup yields CDR1 SEHNR and CDR2 FQNEAQ (reference sequence). CDR3 in amino acids: CASSLGSGVTNEKLFF. The CDR3 nucleotides read TGTGCCAGCAGCTTAGGTTCGGGAGTCACTAATGAAAAACTGTTTTTT.